This TCR beta chain was recovered during a study of T cell responses to AZD1222 COVID-19 vaccine. Study overall: Pooled together were second doses at about 4 or about 12 weeks. General observations from the study: Spike-specific TCR breadth and depth grew following two AZD1222 doses. Mapped onto spike, vaccine-associated CD4 TCRs spanned it and were dominant at 160-218 and 743-854.

Measured with immunoSEQ multiplex PCR; TCRdb has only the in-frame clones, and not every one. The table has under 100,000 clones, around nine tenths seen once. CDR3 length equals 13 residues. Trimming pared 4 bases from V and 4 bases from J, leaving 10 bases between. CDR1 MRHNA and CDR2 SNTAGT come from the germline V gene. On this clone: What it binds is not known.

Sequenced material: peripheral blood, taken on day 0 of AZD1222 vaccination. This receptor was taken from an adult in good health. The J gene is TRBJ1-1, the V gene TRBV6-4; the D is unclear. DNA for the CDR3: TGTGCCAGCAGTGGGGAGGGCGGCACTGAAGCTTTCTTT. Its translation: CASSGEGGTEAFF.